The entry below gives a single T cell receptor beta chain sequence along with its context. Its matching antigen is unknown. This record comes from a study of immune cell composition in non-small cell lung cancer. Study-wide findings and caveats: Tumour-associated clones >0.5% occurred in roughly 35% of adenocarcinomas, about three quarters of squamous. Lung adenocarcinomas had lower top 10 clone scores and clonality than squamous tumours.

Template was genomic DNA from frozen, unsorted single-cell suspensions. TCRdb's copy holds only in-frame clones and misses some; the assay was immunoSEQ multiplex PCR. The table has around 3,000 clones, 65% to 85% seen once. This CDR3 comprises 15 residues. V gave up 5 bases and J gave up 6 bases, with 17 bases separating them. Per the germline V gene, CDR1 is MRHNA and CDR2 is SNTAGT. This TCR was sampled from a human donor with non-small cell lung cancer. V and J are TRBV6-4 and TRBJ2-1; TRBD2 is a possible D gene (7 bases). Sample: lung tumor tissue. The CDR3 here is CASSKEGGSFNEQFF. Here the CDR3 DNA reads TGTGCCAGCAGTAAGGAGGGGGGGAGTTTCAATGAGCAGTTCTTC.